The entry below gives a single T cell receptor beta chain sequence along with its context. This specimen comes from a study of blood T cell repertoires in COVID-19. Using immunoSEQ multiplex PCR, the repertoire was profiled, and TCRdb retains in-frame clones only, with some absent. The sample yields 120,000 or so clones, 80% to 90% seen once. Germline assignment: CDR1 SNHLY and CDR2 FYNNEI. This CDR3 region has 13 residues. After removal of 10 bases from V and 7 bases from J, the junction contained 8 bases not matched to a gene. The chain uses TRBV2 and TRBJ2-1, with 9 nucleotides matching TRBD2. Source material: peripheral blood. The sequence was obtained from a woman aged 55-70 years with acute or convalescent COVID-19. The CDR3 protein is CATAGLAVNEQFF. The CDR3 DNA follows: TGTGCCACCGCGGGACTAGCAGTGAATGAGCAGTTCTTC.